This TCR beta chain came from a study of shared clonotypes between healthy human individuals. Study-level findings and limits: Only blood samples were collected, and tissue repertoires likely differ. It was the few donors that limited the genetic and exposure-history diversity represented.

The CDR3 is 13 amino acids. Trimming removed 3 bases from V and 5 bases from J, with 11 bases in between. The V gene's germline CDR1 is SGHTA and CDR2 FQGNSA. This clone was recorded once. Its specificity is unknown. Running of the assay took place at deep level. Unsorted PBMC contributed roughly 300 ng DNA, 30,000 to 35,000 T cell genomes, to each replicate PCR. Data came from immunoSEQ multiplex PCR; TCRdb stores just in-frame clones and leaves some out. This table holds around 500,000 clones, 60% to 85% found once. Sequencing was performed on PBMCs. The TCR originated in a woman between 35 and 50 years old in good health. Some clones in this sample may be carry-over from other donors' samples. The chain is built from TRBV7-2 and TRBJ2-7, with D possibly TRBD2 on 6 matching bases. The chain's CDR3 is CASSFGRSNEQYF. CDR3 nucleotide sequence: TGTGCCAGCAGCTTTGGGAGGAGTAACGAGCAGTACTTC.